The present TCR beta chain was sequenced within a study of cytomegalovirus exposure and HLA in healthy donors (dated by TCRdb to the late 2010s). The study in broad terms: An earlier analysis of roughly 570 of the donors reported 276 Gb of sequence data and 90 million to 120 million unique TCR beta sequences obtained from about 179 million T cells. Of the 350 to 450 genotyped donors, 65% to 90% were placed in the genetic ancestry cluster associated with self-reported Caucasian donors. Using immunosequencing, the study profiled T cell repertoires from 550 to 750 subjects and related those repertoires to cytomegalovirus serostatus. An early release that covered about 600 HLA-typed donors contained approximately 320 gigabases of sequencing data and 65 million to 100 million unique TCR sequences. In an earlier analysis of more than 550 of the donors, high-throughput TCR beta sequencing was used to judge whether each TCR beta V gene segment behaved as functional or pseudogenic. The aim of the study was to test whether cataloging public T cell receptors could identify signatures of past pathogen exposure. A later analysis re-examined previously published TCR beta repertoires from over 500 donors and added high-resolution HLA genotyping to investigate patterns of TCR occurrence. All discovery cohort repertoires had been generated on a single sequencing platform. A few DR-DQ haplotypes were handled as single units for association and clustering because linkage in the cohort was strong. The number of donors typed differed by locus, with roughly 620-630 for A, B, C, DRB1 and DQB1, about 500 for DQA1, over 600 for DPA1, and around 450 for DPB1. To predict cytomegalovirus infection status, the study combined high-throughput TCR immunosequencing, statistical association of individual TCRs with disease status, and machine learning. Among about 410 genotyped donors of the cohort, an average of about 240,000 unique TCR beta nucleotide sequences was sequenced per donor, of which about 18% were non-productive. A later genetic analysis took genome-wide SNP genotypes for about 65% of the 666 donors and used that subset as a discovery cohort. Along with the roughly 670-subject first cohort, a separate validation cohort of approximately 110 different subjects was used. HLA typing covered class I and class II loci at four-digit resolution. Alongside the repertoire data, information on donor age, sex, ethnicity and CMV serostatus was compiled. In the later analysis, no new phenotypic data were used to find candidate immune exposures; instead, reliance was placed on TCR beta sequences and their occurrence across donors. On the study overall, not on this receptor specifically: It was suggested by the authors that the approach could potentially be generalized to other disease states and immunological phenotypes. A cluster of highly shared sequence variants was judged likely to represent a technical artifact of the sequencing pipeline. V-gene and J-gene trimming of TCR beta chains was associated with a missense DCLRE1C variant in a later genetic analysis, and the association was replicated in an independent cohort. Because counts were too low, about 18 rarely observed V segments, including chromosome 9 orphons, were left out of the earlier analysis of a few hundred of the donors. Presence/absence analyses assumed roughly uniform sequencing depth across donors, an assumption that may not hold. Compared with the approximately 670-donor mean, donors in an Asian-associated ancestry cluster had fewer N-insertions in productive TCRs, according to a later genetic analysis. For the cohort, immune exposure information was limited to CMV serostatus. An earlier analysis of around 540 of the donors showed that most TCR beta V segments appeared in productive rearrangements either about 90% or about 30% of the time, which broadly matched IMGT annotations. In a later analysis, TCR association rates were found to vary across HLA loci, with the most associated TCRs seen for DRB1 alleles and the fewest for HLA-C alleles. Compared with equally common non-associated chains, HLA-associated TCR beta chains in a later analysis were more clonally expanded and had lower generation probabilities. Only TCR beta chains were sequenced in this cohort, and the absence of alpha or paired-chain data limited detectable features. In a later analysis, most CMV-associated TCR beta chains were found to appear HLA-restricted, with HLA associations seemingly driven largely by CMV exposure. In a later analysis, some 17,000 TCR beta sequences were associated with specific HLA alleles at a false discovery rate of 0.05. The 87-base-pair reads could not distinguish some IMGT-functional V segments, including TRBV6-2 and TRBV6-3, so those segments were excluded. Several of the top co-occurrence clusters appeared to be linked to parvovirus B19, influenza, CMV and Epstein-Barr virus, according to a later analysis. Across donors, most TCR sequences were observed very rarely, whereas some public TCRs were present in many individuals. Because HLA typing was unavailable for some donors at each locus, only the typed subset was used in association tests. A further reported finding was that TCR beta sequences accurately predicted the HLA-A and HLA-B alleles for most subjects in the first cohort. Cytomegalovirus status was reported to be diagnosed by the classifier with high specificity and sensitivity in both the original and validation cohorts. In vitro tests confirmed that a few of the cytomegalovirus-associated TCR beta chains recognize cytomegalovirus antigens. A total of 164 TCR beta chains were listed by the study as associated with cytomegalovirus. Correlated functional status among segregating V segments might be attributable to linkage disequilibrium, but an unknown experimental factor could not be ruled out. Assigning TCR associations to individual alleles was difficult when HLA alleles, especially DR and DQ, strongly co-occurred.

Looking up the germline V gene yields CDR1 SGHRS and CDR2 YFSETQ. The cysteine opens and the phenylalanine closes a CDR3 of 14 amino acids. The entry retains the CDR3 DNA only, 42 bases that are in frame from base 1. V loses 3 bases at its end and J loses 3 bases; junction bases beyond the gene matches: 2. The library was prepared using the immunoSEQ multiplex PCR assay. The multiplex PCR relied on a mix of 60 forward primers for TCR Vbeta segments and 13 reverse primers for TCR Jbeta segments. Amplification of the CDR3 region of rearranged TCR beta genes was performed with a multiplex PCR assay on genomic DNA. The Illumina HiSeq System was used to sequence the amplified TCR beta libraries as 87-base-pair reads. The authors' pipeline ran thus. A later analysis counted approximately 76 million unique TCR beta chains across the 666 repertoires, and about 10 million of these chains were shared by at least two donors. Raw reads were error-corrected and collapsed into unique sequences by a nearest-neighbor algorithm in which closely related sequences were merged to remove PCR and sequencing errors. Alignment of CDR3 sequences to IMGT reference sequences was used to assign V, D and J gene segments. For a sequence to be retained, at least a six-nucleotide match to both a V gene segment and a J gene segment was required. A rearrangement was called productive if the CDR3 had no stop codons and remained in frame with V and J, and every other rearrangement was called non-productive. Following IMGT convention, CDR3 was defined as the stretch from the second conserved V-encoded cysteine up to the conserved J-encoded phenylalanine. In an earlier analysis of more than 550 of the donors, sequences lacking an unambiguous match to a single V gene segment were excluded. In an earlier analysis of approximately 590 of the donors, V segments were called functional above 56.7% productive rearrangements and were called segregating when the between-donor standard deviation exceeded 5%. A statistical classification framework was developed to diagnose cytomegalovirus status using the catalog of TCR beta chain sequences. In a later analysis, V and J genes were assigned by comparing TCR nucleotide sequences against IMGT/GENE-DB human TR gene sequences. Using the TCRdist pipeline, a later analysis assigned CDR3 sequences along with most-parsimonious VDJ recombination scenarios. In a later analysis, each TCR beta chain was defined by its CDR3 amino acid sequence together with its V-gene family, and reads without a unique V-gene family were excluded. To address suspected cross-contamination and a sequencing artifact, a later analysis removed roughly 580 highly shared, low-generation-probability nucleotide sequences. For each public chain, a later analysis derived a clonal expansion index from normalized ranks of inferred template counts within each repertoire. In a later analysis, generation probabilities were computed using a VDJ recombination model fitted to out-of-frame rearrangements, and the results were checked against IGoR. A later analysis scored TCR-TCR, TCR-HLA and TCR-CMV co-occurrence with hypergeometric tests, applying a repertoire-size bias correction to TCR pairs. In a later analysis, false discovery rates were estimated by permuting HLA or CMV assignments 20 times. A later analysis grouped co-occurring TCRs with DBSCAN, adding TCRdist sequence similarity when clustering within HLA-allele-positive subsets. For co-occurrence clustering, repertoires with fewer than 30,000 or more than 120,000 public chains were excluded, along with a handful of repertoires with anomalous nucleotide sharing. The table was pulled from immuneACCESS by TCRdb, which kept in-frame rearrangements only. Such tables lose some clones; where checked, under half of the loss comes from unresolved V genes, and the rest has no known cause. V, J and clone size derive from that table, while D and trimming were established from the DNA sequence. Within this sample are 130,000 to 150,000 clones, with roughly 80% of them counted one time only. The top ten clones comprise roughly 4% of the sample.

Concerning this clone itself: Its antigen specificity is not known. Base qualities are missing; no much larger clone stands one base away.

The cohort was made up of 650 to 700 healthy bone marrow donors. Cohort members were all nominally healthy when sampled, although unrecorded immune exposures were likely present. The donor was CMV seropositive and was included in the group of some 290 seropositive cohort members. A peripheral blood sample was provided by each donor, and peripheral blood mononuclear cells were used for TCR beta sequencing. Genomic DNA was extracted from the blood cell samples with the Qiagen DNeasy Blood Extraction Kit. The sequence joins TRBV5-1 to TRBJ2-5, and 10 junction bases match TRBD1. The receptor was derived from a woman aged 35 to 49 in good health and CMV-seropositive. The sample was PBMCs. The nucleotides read TGCGCCAGCAGCTCCGGGACAGGGGAAGAGACCCAGTACTTC. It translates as CASSSGTGEETQYF.